The 7 T cell receptor beta chains below come from one sample, sequenced in a study of blood T cell repertoires in COVID-19. TCRdb keeps only in-frame clones here, not all; method: immunoSEQ multiplex PCR. The sample includes 250,000 to 300,000 clones, around 90% seen only once; the top ten take over 2%. The sample taken for sequencing was PBMCs or T cells enriched from blood (not recorded which). The receptors here all came from a middle-aged woman with acute COVID-19.

This chain joins TRBV2 and TRBJ2-2; TRBD1 aligns across 9 bases. This CDR3 contains 15 residues. CDR1 is SNHLY, CDR2 FYNNEI, per germline. The trim removed 6 bases at V and 6 bases at J, leaving 8 bases unmatched. CDR3 DNA sequence: TGTGCCAGCAGGAGAACGACAGGGGGGCCCGGGGAGCTGTTTTTT. Translation: CASRRTTGGPGELFF. Together with reference TRBV2 and TRBJ2-2, the CDR3 gives the full variable domain: EPEVTQTPSHQVTQMGQEVILRCVPISNHLYFYWYRQILGQKVEFLVSFYNNEISEKSEIFDDQFSVERPDGSNFTLKIRSTKLEDSAMYFCASRRTTGGPGELFFGEGSRLTVL.

As to this clone: In the same sample, other DNA sequences code for this CDR3. The chain carries TRBV18 and TRBJ2-5; D unresolved. V was clipped by 2 bases and J by 1 base, with 5 bases between them. CDR3 length equals 13 residues. Germline CDR1 and CDR2: KGHSH and LQKENI. Here the CDR3 DNA reads TGTGCCAGCTCACCATCTTCCCAAGAGACCCAGTACTTC. This sequence encodes CASSPSSQETQYF. Full variable domain (remainder filled in from reference TRBV18 and TRBJ2-5): NAGVMQNPRHLVRRRGQEARLRCSPMKGHSHVYWYRQLPEEGLKFMVYLQKENIIDESGMPKERFSAEFPKEGPSILRIQQVVRGDSAAYFCASSPSSQETQYFGPGTRLLVL.

This clone appeared once. The V call is TRBV2, the J call TRBJ1-5, with 7 bases that match TRBD1. V shed 3 bases, J shed 0 bases, and the junction held 5 bases outside the gene matches. The germline CDR1 and CDR2 sequences are SNHLY and FYNNEI. The CDR3 spans 16 residues. The CDR3 spells CASSELGQVSNQPQHF. CDR3 nucleotide sequence: TGTGCCAGCAGTGAGCTAGGACAGGTTAGCAATCAGCCCCAGCATTTT.

This clone was seen once. The rearrangement uses TRBV18 and TRBJ2-5; D is unresolved. Germline loops: CDR1 KGHSH, CDR2 LQKENI. With 6 bases removed from V and 5 bases from J, the gap between germline ends came to 13 bases. The CDR3 totals 13 residues. The CDR3 coding sequence is TGTGCCAGCTCCCTCACGATCGGGGAGACCCAGTACTTC. Translated: CASSLTIGETQYF.

This chain joins TRBV5-6 and TRBJ1-5; 7 bases fit TRBD1. CDR3 length: 14 residues. Germline V gene lookup returns CDR1 SGHDT and CDR2 YYEEEE. Germline trimming cut 2 bases from V and 7 bases from J; bases unmatched to any gene: 6. In nucleotides, the CDR3 is TGTGCCAGCAGCTTAACAGGGGCAGGGCAGCCCCAGCATTTT. This encodes CASSLTGAGQPQHF.

This clone appeared once. The rearrangement uses TRBV3-1 (or the pseudogene TRBV3-2) and TRBJ1-2, with D perhaps TRBD1 (6 bases). Germline CDR1 and CDR2: LGHDT and YNNKEL (reference sequence). Trimming shortened V by 1 base and J by 0 bases, and 15 bases separated the two germline ends. CDR3 length: 17 residues. This chain's CDR3 is CASSQVGDRPTNYGYTF. CDR3 nucleotide sequence: TGTGCCAGCAGCCAAGTGGGTGACAGGCCCACTAACTATGGCTACACCTTC.

The rearrangement uses TRBV27 and TRBJ2-2; TRBD1 matches 7 bases. V shed 3 bases and J 4 bases; nucleotides not matched to a gene: 2. Germline lookup yields CDR1 MNHEY and CDR2 SMNVEV (reference sequence). The CDR3 consists of 14 residues. The CDR3 loop reads CASSLSGGTGELFF. CDR3 in DNA: TGTGCCAGCAGTTTGTCAGGGGGCACCGGGGAGCTGTTTTTT.